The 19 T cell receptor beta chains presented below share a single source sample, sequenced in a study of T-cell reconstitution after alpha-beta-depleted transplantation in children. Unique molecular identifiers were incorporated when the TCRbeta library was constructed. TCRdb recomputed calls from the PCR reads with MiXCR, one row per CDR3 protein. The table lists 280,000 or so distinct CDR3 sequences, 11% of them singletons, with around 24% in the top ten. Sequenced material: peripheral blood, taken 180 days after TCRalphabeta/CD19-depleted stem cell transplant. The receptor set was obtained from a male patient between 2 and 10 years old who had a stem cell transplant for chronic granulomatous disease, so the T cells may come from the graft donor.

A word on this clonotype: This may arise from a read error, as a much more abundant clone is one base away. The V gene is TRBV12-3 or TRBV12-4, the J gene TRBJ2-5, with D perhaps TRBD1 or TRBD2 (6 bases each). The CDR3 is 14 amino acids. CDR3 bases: TGTGCCAGCAGTTTATTCGCCGGGGGCGAGACCCAGCACTTC. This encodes CASSLFAGGETQHF.

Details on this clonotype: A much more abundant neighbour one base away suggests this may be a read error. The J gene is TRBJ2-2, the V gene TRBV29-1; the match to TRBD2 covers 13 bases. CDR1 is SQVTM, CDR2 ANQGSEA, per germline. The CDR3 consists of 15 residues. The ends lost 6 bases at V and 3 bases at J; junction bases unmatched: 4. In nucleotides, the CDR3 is TGCAGCGTCGTCGGACTAGCGGGAGACACCGGGGAGCTGTTTTTT. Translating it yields CSVVGLAGDTGELFF.

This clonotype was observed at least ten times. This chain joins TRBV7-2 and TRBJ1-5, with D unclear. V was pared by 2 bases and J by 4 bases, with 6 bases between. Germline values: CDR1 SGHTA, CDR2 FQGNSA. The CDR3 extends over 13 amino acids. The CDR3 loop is CASSLYENQPQHF. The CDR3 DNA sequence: TGTGCCAGCAGCTTATACGAGAATCAGCCCCAGCATTTT.

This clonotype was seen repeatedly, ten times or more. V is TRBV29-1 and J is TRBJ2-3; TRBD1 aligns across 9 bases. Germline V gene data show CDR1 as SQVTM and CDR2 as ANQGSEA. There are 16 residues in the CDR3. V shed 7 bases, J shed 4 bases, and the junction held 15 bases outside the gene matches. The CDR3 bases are TGCAGCGCAAGAATTCACCGGGACAGGGAGTCAGATACGCAGTATTTT. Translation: CSARIHRDRESDTQYF.

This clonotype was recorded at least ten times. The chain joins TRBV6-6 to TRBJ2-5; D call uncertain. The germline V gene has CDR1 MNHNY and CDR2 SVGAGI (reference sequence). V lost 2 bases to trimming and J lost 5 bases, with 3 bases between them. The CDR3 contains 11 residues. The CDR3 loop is CASSYDETQYF. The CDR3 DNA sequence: TGTGCCAGCAGTTACGATGAGACCCAGTACTTC.

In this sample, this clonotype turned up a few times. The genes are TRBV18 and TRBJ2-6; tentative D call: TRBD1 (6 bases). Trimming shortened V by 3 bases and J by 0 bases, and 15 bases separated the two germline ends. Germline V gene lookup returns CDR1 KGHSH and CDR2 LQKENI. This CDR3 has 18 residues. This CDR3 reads CASSPENRDYSGANVLTF. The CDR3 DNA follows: TGTGCCAGCTCACCCGAGAACAGGGATTACTCTGGGGCCAACGTCCTGACTTTC.

The CDR3 here is CASSLGLDCEQYF. The CDR3 DNA follows: TGTGCCAGCAGCTTGGGACTTGACTGCGAGCAGTACTTC. The chain recombines TRBV7-8 with TRBJ2-7; tentatively, D is TRBD2 (6 bases). Germline CDR1 reads SGHVS; CDR2 reads FQNEAQ. V lost 3 bases, J lost 6 bases, and 12 bases lay in between. The CDR3 contains 13 residues.

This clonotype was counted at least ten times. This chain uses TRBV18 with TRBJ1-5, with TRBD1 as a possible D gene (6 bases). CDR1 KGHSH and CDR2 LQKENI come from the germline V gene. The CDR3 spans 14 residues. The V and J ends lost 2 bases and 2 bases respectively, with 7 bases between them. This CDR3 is CASSPAGGNQPQHF. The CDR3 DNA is TGTGCCAGCTCACCAGCAGGGGGCAATCAGCCCCAGCATTTT.

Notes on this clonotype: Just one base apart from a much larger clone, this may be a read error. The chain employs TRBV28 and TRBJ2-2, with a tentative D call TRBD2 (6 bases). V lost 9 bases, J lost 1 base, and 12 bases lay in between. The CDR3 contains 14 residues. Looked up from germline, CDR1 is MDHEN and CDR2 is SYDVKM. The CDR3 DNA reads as TGTGCCAGTTCGGGACTTGGGAACACCGGGGAGCTGTTTTTT. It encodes CASSGLGNTGELFF.

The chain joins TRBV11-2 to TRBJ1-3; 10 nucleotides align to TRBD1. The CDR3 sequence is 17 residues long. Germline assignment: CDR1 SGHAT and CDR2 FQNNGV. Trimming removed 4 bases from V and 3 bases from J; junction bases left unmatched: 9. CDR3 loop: CASSSDRGHRGGNTIYF. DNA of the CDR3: TGTGCCAGCAGCTCAGACAGGGGGCATCGGGGTGGAAACACCATATATTTT.

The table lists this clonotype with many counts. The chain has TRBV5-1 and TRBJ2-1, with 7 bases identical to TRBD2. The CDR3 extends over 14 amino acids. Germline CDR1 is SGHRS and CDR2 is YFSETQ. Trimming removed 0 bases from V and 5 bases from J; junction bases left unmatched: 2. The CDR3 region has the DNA TGCGCCAGCAGCTTGGATCGGGGGGACAATGAGCAGTTCTTC. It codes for CASSLDRGDNEQFF.

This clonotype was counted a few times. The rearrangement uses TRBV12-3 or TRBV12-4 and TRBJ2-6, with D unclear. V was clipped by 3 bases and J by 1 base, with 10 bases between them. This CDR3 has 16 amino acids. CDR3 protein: CASSFSFSSGANVLTF. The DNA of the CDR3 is TGTGCCAGCAGTTTTTCATTCTCTTCTGGGGCCAACGTCCTGACTTTC.

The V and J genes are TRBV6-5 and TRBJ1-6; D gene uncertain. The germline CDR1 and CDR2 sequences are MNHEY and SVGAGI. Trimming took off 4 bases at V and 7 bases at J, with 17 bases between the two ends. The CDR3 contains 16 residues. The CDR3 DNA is TGTGCCAGCAGTTTTTATCCCCGGGCCACCAATTCACCCCTCCACTTT. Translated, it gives CASSFYPRATNSPLHF.

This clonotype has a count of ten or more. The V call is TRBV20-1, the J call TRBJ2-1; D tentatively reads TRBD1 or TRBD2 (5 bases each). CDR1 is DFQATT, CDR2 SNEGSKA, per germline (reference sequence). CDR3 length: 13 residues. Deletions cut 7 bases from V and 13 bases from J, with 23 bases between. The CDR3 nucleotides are TGCAGTGTAAATGGGGCCGGAGGAGGTGTTCAGTTCTTC. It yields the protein CSVNGAGGGVQFF.

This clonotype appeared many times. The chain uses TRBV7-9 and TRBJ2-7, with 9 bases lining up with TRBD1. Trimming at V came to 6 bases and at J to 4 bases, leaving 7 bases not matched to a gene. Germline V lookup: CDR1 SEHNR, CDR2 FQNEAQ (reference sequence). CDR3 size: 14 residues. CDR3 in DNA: TGTGCCAGCAGGGAGGGACAGGGAATTTACGAGCAGTACTTC. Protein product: CASREGQGIYEQYF.

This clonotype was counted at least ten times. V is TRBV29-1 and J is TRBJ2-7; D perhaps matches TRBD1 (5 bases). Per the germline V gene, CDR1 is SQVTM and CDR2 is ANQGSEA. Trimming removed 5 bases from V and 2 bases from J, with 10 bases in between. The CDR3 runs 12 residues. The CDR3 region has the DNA TGCAGCGTTTGGACATTTACCTACGAGCAGTACTTC. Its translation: CSVWTFTYEQYF.

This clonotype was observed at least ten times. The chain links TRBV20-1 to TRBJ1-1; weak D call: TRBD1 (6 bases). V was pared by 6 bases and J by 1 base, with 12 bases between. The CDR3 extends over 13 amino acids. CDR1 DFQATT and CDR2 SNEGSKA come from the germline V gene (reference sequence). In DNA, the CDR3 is TGCAGTGCCAATAGACAGGCGAACACTGAAGCTTTCTTT. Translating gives CSANRQANTEAFF.

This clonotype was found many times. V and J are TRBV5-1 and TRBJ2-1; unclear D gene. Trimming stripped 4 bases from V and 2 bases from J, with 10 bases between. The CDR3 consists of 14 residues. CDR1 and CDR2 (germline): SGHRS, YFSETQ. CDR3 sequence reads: CASSHVGPYNEQFF. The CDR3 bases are TGCGCCAGCAGCCACGTGGGTCCCTACAATGAGCAGTTCTTC.

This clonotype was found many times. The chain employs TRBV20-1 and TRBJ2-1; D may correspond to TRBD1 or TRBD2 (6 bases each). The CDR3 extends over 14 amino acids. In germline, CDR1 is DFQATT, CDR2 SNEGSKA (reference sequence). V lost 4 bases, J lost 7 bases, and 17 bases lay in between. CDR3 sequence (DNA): TGCAGTGCTACTCAAAGGGGGGCCGGAAATGAGCAGTTCTTC. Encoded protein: CSATQRGAGNEQFF.